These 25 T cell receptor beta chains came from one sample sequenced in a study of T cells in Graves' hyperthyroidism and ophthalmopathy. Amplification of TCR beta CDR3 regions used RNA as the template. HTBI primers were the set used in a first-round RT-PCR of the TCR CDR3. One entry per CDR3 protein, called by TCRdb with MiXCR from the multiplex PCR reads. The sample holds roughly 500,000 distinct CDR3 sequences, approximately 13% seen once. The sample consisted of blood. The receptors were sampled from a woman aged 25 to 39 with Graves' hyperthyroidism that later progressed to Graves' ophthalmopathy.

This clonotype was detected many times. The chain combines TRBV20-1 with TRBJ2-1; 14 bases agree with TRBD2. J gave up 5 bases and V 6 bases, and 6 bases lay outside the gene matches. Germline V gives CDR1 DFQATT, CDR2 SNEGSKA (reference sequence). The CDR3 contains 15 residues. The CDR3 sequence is CSARTSGRPNNEQFF. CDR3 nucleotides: TGCAGTGCAAGGACTAGCGGGAGGCCTAACAATGAGCAGTTCTTC.

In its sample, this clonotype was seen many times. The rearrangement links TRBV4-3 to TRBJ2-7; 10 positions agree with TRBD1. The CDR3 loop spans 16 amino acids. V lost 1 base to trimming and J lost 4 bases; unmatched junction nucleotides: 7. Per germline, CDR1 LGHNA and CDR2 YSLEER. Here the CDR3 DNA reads TGCGCCAGCAGCCAAGGAATGGGGACAGGGGAGTACGAGCAGTACTTC. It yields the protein CASSQGMGTGEYEQYF.

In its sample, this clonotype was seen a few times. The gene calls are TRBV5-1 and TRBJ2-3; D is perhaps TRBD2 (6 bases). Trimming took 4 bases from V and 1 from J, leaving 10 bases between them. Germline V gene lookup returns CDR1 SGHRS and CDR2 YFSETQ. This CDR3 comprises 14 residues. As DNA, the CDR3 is TGCGCCAGCAGCACCGCTAGCGGCACAGATACGCAGTATTTT. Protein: CASSTASGTDTQYF.

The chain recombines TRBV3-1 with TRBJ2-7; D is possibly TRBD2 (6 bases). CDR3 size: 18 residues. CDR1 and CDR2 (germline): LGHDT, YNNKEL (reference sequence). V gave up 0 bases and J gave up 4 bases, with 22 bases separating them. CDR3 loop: CASSQDLGSGSRRYEQYF. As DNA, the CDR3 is TGTGCCAGCAGCCAAGATCTTGGGTCCGGGAGCAGGAGGTACGAGCAGTACTTC.

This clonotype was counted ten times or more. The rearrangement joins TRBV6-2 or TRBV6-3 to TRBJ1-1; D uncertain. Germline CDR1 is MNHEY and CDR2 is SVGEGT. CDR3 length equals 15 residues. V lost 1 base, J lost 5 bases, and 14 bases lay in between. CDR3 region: CASSYFWPRETEAFF. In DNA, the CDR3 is TGTGCCAGCAGTTACTTTTGGCCTCGGGAGACTGAAGCTTTCTTT.

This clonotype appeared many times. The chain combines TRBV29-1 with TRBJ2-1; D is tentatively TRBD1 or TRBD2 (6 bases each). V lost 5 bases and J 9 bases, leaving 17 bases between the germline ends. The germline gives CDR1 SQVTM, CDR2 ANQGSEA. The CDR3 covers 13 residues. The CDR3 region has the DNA TGCAGCGTTTCCATTGACTGGGGGGCTGAGCAGTTCTTC. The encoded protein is CSVSIDWGAEQFF.

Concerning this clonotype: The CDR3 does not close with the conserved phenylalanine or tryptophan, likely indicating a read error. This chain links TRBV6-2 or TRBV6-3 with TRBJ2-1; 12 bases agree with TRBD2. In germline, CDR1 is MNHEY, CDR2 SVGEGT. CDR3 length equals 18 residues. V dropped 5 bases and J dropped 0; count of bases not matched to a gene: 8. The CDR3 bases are TGTGCCAGCAGTACAGGACTAGCGGGATGGAGCTCCTACAATGAGCAGTTCCTC. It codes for CASSTGLAGWSSYNEQFL.

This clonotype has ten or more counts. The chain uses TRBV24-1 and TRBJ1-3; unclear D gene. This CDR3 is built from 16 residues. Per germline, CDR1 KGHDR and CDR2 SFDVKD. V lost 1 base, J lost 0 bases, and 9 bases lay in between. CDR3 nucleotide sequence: TGTGCCACCAGTGATTTCCAACAGAGCTCTGGAAACACCATATATTTT. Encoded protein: CATSDFQQSSGNTIYF.

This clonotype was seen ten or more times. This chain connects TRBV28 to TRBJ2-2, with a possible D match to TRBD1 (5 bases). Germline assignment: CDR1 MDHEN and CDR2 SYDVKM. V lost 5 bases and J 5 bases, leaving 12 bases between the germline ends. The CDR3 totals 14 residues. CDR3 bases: TGTGCCAGCAGTATGGACATAGGAACCGGGGAGCTGTTTTTT. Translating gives CASSMDIGTGELFF. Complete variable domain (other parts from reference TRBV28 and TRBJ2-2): DVKVTQSSRYLVKRTGEKVFLECVQDMDHENMFWYRQDPGLGLRLIYFSYDVKMKEKGDIPEGYSVSREKKERFSLILESASTNQTSMYLCASSMDIGTGELFFGEGSRLTVL.

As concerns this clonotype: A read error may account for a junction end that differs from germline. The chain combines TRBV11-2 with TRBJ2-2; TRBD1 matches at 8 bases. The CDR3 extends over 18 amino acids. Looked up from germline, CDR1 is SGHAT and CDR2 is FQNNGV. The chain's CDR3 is CASSQDGRGQGETGELFF. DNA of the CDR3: TGCGCCAGCAGCCAAGATGGAAGAGGACAGGGAGAGACCGGGGAGCTGTTTTTT.

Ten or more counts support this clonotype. CDR3 bases: TGTGCCAGCAGTCCCGCGCTTGGCTACACCTTC. Amino acid sequence: CASSPALGYTF. This chain links TRBV6-2 or TRBV6-3 with TRBJ1-2, with D unresolved. Looked up from germline, CDR1 is MNHEY and CDR2 is SVGEGT. V dropped 5 bases and J dropped 7 bases, with 8 bases sitting between them. CDR3 length: 11 amino acids.

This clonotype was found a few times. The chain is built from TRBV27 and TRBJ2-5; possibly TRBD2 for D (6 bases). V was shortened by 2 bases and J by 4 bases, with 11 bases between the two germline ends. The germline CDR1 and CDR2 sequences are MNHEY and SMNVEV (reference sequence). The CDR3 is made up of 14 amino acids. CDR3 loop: CASSLIGGSETQYF. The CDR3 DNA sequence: TGTGCCAGCAGTTTAATCGGGGGTTCAGAGACCCAGTACTTC.

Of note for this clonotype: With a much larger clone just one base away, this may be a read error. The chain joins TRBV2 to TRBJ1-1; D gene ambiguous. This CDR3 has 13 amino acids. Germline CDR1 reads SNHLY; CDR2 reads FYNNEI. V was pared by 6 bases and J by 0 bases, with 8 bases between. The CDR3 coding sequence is TGTGCCAGCAGGCACACAGTGAACACTGAAGCTTTCTTT. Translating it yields CASRHTVNTEAFF.

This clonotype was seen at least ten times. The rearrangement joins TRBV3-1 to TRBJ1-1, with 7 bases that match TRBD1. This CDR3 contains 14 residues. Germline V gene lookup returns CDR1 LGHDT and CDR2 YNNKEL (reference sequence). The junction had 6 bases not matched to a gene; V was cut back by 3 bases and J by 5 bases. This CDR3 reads CASSQTGTGTEAFF. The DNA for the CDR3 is TGTGCCAGCAGCCAGACAGGGACGGGGACTGAAGCTTTCTTT. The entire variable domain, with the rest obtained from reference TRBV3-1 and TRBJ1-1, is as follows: DTAVSQTPKYLVTQMGNDKSIKCEQNLGHDTMYWYKQDSKKFLKIMFSYNNKELIINETVPNRFSPKSPDKAHLNLHINSLELGDSAVYFCASSQTGTGTEAFFGQGTRLTVV.

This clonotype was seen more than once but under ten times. The CDR3, as DNA: TGTGCCAGCAGCTGGGGGGGGACAGACACTGAAGCTTTCTTT. Amino acids: CASSWGGTDTEAFF. The chain recombines TRBV5-5 with TRBJ1-1; 7 nucleotides align to TRBD1. This CDR3 region has 14 residues. After removal of 3 bases from V and 3 bases from J, the junction contained 5 bases not matched to a gene. The germline gives CDR1 SGHKS, CDR2 YYEKEE (reference sequence).

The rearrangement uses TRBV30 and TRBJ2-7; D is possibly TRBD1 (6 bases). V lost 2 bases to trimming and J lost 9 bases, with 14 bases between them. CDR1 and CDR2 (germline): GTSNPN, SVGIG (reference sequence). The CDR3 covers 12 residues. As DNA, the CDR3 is TGTGCCTGGAGTCGGACAGAAAACATGCAGTACTTC. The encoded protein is CAWSRTENMQYF.

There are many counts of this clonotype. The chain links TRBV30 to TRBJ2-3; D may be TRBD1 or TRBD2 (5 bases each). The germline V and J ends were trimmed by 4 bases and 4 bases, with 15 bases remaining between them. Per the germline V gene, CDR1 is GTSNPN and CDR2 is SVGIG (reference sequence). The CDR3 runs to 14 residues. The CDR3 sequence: CAWKGRKHPDTQYF. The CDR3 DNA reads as TGTGCCTGGAAGGGACGGAAACACCCAGATACGCAGTATTTT.

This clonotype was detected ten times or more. Here the CDR3 reads CASSEGTSGTDTQYF. The CDR3, as DNA: TGTGCCAGCAGTGAAGGGACTAGCGGAACAGATACGCAGTATTTT. The chain carries TRBV2 and TRBJ2-3; 10 bases line up with TRBD2. V lost 1 base, J lost 3 bases, and 1 base stayed unmatched. The CDR3 has 15 amino acids. Per the germline V gene, CDR1 is SNHLY and CDR2 is FYNNEI. The whole variable domain, filled in from reference TRBV2 and TRBJ2-3, reads EPEVTQTPSHQVTQMGQEVILRCVPISNHLYFYWYRQILGQKVEFLVSFYNNEISEKSEIFDDQFSVERPDGSNFTLKIRSTKLEDSAMYFCASSEGTSGTDTQYFGPGTRLTVL.

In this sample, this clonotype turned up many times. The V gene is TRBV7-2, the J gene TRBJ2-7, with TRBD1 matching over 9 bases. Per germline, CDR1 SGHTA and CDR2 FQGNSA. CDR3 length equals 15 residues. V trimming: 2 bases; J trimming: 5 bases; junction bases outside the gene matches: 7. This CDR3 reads CASSLKTGGADEQYF. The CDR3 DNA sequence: TGTGCCAGCAGCTTAAAAACAGGGGGCGCGGACGAGCAGTACTTC. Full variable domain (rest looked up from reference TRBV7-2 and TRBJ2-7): GAGVSQSPSNKVTEKGKDVELRCDPISGHTALYWYRQSLGQGLEFLIYFQGNSAPDKSGLPSDRFSAERTGGSVSTLTIQRTQQEDSAVYLCASSLKTGGADEQYFGPGTRLTVT.

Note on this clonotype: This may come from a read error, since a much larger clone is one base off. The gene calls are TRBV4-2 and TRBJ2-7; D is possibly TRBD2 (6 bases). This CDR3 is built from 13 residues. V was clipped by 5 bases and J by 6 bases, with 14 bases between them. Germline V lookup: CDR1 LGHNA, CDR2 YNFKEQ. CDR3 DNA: TGTGCCAGCAGCACGCGGGGAGAATCCGAGCAGTACTTC. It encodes CASSTRGESEQYF.

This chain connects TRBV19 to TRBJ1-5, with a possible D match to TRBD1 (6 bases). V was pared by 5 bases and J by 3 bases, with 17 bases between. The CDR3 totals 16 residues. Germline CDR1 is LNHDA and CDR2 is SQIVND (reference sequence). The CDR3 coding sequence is TGTGCCAGTAGTGAATCAGGGGCAACGATCAATCAGCCCCAGCATTTT. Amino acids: CASSESGATINQPQHF.

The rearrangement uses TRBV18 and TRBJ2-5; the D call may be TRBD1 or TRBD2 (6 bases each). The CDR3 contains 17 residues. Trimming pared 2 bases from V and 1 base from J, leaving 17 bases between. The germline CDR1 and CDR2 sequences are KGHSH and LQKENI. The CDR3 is CASSPIRVTGAQETQYF. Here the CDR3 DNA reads TGTGCCAGCTCACCAATACGTGTTACGGGGGCCCAAGAGACCCAGTACTTC.

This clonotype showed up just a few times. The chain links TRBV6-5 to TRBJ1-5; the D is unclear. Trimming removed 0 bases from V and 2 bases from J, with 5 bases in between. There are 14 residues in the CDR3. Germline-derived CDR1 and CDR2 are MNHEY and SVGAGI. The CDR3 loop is CASSYSGRNQPQHF. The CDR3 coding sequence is TGTGCCAGCAGTTACTCAGGCCGCAATCAGCCCCAGCATTTT.

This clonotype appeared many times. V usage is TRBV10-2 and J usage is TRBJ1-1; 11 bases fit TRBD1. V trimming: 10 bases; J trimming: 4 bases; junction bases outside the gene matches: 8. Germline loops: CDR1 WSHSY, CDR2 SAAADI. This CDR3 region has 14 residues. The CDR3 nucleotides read TGCGCCATAAATGCCGGGACAGGGGGCACTGAAGCTTTCTTT. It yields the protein CAINAGTGGTEAFF.

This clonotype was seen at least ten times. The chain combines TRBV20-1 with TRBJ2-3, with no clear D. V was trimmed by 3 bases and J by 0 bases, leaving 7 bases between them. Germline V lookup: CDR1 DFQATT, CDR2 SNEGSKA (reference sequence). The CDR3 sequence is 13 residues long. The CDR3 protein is CSASASSTDTQYF. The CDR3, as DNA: TGCAGTGCTAGCGCCTCTAGCACAGATACGCAGTATTTT.